This TCR beta chain was retrieved from a study of T-cell reconstitution after alpha-beta-depleted transplantation in children. The study's findings and limits: In patients about two months after transplant, alpha-beta T cells reportedly arose from several hundred expanded graft clones. Surviving recipient T cells and thymic progenitors produced the high day-60 TCRbeta diversity seen in some patients.

V was clipped by 4 bases and J by 2 bases, with 15 bases between them. Germline V gene lookup returns CDR1 SEHNR and CDR2 FQNEAQ (reference sequence). This CDR3 comprises 15 residues. Preparation of the TCRbeta library was carried out with unique molecular identifiers. TCRdb re-called the PCR reads with MiXCR, one entry per CDR3 protein. The data hold 450,000 to 600,000 distinct CDR3 sequences, with about an eighth observed a single time. In the case of this clonotype: The antigen remains undetermined.

Sequencing used PBMCs, mostly from graft donor cells, obtained 360 days after TCRalphabeta/CD19-depleted stem cell transplant. The source of this sequence is a male patient aged 10 to 17 who had a stem cell transplant for acute myeloid leukemia, so the T cells may come from the graft donor. The V gene is TRBV7-9, the J gene TRBJ2-7; D is ambiguous. The CDR3 spells CASSSRAALTYEQYF. The CDR3 bases are TGTGCCAGCAGCTCACGGGCGGCCCTCACCTACGAGCAGTACTTC.